The TCR beta chain under discussion was sequenced for a study of cytomegalovirus exposure and HLA in healthy donors. Whole-study context: The study's early data release held some 85 million unique TCRs from HLA-typed donors. Most donors, just over 80% of more than 300 genotyped, fell in the Caucasian-associated ancestry cluster.

This CDR3 has 16 amino acids. V dropped 3 bases and J dropped 0; count of bases not matched to a gene: 1. Germline assignment: CDR1 LNHDA and CDR2 SQIVND (reference sequence). Regarding the study as a whole: A later analysis reportedly found fewer N-insertions in an Asian-associated ancestry cluster than the roughly 700-donor mean. Several of the most significant clusters appeared, in a later analysis, to be linked to common viral pathogens.

PCR involved 60 Vbeta and 13 Jbeta primers. Repertoires were generated with immunoSEQ multiplex PCR, while TCRdb's copy carries only in-frame clones and drops some. The table includes 180,000 or so clones, just over 70% detected once. Worth noting for this clone: What it recognizes is unknown.

The J gene is TRBJ2-3, the V gene TRBV19; TRBD2 aligns across 12 bases. The receptor's source is a human donor in good health. The sequenced sample consisted of PBMCs. For the CDR3, the DNA is TGTGCCAGTAGTATTGGACTAGCGGGGAGCACAGATACGCAGTATTTT. This encodes CASSIGLAGSTDTQYF.